What follows are 5 T cell receptor beta chains derived from one specimen sequenced in a study of early T cells in non-severe SARS-CoV-2 infection. TCRdb processed the 5' RACE reads anew with MiXCR; each CDR3 protein has one entry. The sample comprises tens of thousands of distinct CDR3 sequences, about 5.1% of which are singletons, and around a tenth rests with the top ten. Sample: whole blood. These TCRs come from an adult who was a healthcare worker with PCR-confirmed SARS-CoV-2 infection or an uninfected control (not recorded which).

This rearrangement joins TRBV6-4 to TRBJ2-1, with 11 bases fitting TRBD2. Germline CDR1 and CDR2: MRHNA and SNTAGT. The junction had 8 bases not matched to a gene; V was cut back by 6 bases and J by 4 bases. The CDR3 covers 16 residues. CDR3 nucleotides: TGTGCCAGCAGCATGACTAGCGGGACACCATACAATGAGCAGTTCTTC. Translating gives CASSMTSGTPYNEQFF.

This chain links TRBV28 with TRBJ2-4; TRBD1 matches at 8 bases. CDR3 size: 14 residues. V lost 6 bases to trimming and J lost 11 bases; unmatched junction nucleotides: 12. The germline V gene has CDR1 MDHEN and CDR2 SYDVKM. The DNA of the CDR3 is TGTGCCAGCAGACCACAGGGGGTGACAGGATTTCAGTACTTC. It specifies CASRPQGVTGFQYF. Together with reference TRBV28 and TRBJ2-4, the CDR3 gives the full variable domain: DVKVTQSSRYLVKRTGEKVFLECVQDMDHENMFWYRQDPGLGLRLIYFSYDVKMKEKGDIPEGYSVSREKKERFSLILESASTNQTSMYLCASRPQGVTGFQYFGAGTRLSVL.

This chain connects TRBV18 to TRBJ2-3; D call uncertain. This CDR3 has 14 amino acids. The V gene lost 1 base and the J gene lost 5 bases, with 10 bases spanning the gap. Germline CDR1 and CDR2: KGHSH and LQKENI. Written as DNA, the CDR3 is TGTGCCAGCTCACCACGGCAGAATCAAGATACGCAGTATTTT. It is translated as CASSPRQNQDTQYF.

As DNA, the CDR3 is TGTGCCAGCAGCGGGATAGACACCGATACGCAGTATTTT. Its protein product is CASSGIDTDTQYF. J is TRBJ2-3 and V is TRBV7-6; D gene unclear. Per germline, CDR1 SGHVS and CDR2 FNYEAQ. V lost 5 bases, J lost 6 bases, and 12 bases lay in between. The CDR3 is 13 residues long.

This clonotype was counted many times. The chain employs TRBV20-1 and TRBJ2-5; D uncertain. This CDR3 region has 11 residues. The V end lost 6 bases, the J end lost 6 bases, and 11 bases lay between the germline ends. Germline loops: CDR1 DFQATT, CDR2 SNEGSKA (reference sequence). CDR3 amino acids: CSALGYQTQYF. The DNA of the CDR3 is TGCAGTGCCCTTGGGTATCAGACCCAGTACTTC.